Listed here are 8 T cell receptor beta chains from one sample, sequenced in a study of beta chain features in type 1 diabetes. The study reverse transcribed the entire isolated RNA, so it sequenced expressed TCRB transcripts. Repertoires were generated with immunoSEQ multiplex PCR, while TCRdb's copy carries only in-frame clones and drops some. The sample lists roughly 330,000 clones; roughly 9.6% were seen once. The specimen was naive CD4+ T cells from blood. These receptors were collected from a woman aged 25-40 years in good health.

This clone was recorded a few times. The rearrangement uses TRBV5-1 and TRBJ2-1; the D gene is possibly TRBD2 (5 bases). V dropped 4 bases and J dropped 9 bases, with 17 bases sitting between them. Germline V gives CDR1 SGHRS, CDR2 YFSETQ. The CDR3 runs to 14 residues. The CDR3 nucleotides read TGCGCCAGCAGCGACCCTAGCAGCCCTAGTGAGCAGTTCTTC. This translates into CASSDPSSPSEQFF.

In this sample, this clone turned up a few times. This chain connects TRBV19 to TRBJ1-5; D not resolved. V lost 7 bases and J 2 bases, leaving 15 bases between the germline ends. The CDR3 is 15 residues long. Per germline, CDR1 LNHDA and CDR2 SQIVND (reference sequence). This CDR3 reads CASTDDRGGNQPQHF. DNA of the CDR3: TGTGCCAGTACCGACGACCGGGGAGGCAATCAGCCCCAGCATTTT.

The gene calls are TRBV5-4 and TRBJ2-1, with 8 bases fitting TRBD2. V shed 4 bases and J 8 bases; nucleotides not matched to a gene: 5. Germline CDR1 reads SGHNT; CDR2 reads YYREEE (reference sequence). The CDR3 spans 13 residues. CDR3 residues: CASSPTGGDEQFF. CDR3 bases: TGTGCCAGCAGCCCTACGGGGGGGGATGAGCAGTTCTTC.

At least ten counts were recorded for this clone. The V and J genes are TRBV4-2 and TRBJ1-2, with 9 nucleotides matching TRBD1. The V and J ends lost 0 bases and 6 bases, in that order; junction bases with no gene match: 2. Germline CDR1 reads LGHNA; CDR2 reads YNFKEQ. CDR3 length: 14 amino acids. CDR3 sequence reads: CASSQDRDRDGYTF. The CDR3 region has the DNA TGTGCCAGCAGCCAAGATCGGGACAGGGATGGCTACACCTTC.

The CDR3 coding sequence is TGTGCCAGCAGCGATACGGGACTAGCGGGAGGTCGGCAGTACTTC. Translating it yields CASSDTGLAGGRQYF. This sequence joins TRBV9 and TRBJ2-7; 15 bases line up with TRBD2. CDR1 and CDR2 from the germline V gene are SGDLS and YYNGEE. This CDR3 region has 15 residues. Losses at the gene ends were 3 bases for V and 9 bases for J; bases not matched to a gene: 7.

This clone was observed a handful of times. Additional DNA sequences in this sample encode the identical CDR3. Here the CDR3 reads CASSVGGETQYF. CDR3 in DNA: TGTGCCAGCAGCGTTGGGGGGGAGACCCAGTACTTC. The V call is TRBV9, the J call TRBJ2-5; TRBD2 might be the D (6 bases). The CDR3 spans 12 residues. CDR1 and CDR2 from the germline V gene are SGDLS and YYNGEE. V dropped 2 bases and J dropped 5 bases, with 7 bases sitting between them.

The chain recombines TRBV9 with TRBJ2-5, with TRBD1 as a possible D gene (5 bases). Germline V gene data show CDR1 as SGDLS and CDR2 as YYNGEE. Trimming shortened V by 3 bases and J by 2 bases, and 11 bases separated the two germline ends. The CDR3 extends over 14 amino acids. Here the CDR3 reads CASSADSLQETQYF. CDR3 in DNA: TGTGCCAGCAGCGCAGACAGTCTTCAAGAGACCCAGTACTTC.

A few counts support this clone. Other DNA sequences in this specimen translate into the identical CDR3. The chain employs TRBV5-1 and TRBJ2-1; the match to TRBD2 covers 12 bases. In germline, CDR1 is SGHRS, CDR2 YFSETQ. The CDR3 totals 16 residues. V was clipped by 5 bases and J by 0 bases; unmatched bases: 3. CDR3 in amino acids: CASSLTSGSSYNEQFF. CDR3 DNA: TGCGCCAGCAGTTTGACTAGCGGGAGCTCCTACAATGAGCAGTTCTTC.